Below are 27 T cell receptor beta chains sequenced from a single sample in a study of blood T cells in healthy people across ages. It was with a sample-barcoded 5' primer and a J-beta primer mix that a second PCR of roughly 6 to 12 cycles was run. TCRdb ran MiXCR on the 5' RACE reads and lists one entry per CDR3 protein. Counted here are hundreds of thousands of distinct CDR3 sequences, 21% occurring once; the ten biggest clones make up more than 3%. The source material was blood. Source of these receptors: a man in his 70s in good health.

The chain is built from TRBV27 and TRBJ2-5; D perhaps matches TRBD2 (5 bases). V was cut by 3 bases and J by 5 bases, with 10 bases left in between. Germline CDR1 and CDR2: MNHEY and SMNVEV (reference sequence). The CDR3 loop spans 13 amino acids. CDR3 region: CASSLRAWETQYF. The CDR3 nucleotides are TGTGCCAGCAGTTTGCGGGCTTGGGAGACCCAGTACTTC.

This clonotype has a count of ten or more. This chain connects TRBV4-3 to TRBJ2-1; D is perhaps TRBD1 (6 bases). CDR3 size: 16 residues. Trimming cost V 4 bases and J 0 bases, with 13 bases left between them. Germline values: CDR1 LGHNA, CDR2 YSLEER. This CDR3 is CASSPLTGPSYNEQFF. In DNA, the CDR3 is TGCGCCAGCAGCCCATTGACAGGACCCTCCTACAATGAGCAGTTCTTC.

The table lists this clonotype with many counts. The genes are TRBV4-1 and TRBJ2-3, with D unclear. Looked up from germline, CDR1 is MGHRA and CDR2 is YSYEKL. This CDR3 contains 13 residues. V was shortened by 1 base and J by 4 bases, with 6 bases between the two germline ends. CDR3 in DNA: TGCGCCAGCAGCCAAGGGCCGGCAGATACGCAGTATTTT. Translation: CASSQGPADTQYF.

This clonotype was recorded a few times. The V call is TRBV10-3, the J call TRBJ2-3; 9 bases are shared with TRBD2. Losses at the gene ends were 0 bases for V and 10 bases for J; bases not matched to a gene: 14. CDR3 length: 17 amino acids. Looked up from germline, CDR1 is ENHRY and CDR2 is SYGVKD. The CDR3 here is CAISESIGLAGPGAQYF. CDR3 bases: TGTGCCATCAGTGAGTCGATTGGCCTAGCGGGGCCCGGAGCGCAGTATTTT.

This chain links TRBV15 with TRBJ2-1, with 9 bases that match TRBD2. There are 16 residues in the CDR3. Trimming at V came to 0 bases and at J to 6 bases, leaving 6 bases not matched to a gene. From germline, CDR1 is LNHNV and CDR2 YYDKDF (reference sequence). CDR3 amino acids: CATSRDLTSGPNEQFF. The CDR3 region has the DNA TGTGCCACCAGCAGAGATTTAACTAGCGGGCCCAATGAGCAGTTCTTC.

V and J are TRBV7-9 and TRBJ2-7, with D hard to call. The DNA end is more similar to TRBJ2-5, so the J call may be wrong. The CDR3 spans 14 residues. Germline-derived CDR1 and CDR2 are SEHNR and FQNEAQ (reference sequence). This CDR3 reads CASSLGGVIETQYF. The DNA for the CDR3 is TGTGCCAGCAGCTTAGGTGGGGTGATTGAGACCCAGTACTTC.

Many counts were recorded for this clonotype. The CDR3 spells CASSPWTGNYGYTF. The CDR3 bases are TGTGCCAGCAGCCCCTGGACGGGGAACTATGGCTACACCTTC. The genes are TRBV7-9 and TRBJ1-2; D not resolved. This CDR3 comprises 14 residues. The germline gives CDR1 SEHNR, CDR2 FQNEAQ (reference sequence). V lost 5 bases, J lost 2 bases, and 12 bases lay in between. The full variable domain, with the rest looked up from reference TRBV7-9 and TRBJ1-2, is DTGVSQNPRHKITKRGQNVTFRCDPISEHNRLYWYRQTLGQGPEFLTYFQNEAQLEKSRLLSDRFSAERPKGSFSTLEIQRTEQGDSAMYLCASSPWTGNYGYTFGSGTRLTVV.

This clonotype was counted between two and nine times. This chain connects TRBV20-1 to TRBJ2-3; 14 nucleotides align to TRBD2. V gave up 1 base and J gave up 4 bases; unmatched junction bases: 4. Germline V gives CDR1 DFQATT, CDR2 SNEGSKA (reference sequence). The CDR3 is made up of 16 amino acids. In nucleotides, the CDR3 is TGCAGTGCTAGAGCCGGGACTAGCGGGAGCTCAGATACGCAGTATTTT. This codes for CSARAGTSGSSDTQYF.

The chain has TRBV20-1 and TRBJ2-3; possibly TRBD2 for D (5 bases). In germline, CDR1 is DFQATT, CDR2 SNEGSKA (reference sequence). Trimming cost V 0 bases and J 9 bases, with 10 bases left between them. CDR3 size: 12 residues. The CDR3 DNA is TGCAGTGCTAGAGATAGTACGGGAACGCAGTATTTT. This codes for CSARDSTGTQYF.

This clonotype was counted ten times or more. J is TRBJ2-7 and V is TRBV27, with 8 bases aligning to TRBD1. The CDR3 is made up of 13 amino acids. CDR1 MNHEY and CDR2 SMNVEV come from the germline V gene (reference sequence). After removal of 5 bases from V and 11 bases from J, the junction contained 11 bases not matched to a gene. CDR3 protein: CASSPRTGQSKYF. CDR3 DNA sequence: TGTGCCAGCAGTCCCCGGACAGGGCAATCGAAGTACTTC.

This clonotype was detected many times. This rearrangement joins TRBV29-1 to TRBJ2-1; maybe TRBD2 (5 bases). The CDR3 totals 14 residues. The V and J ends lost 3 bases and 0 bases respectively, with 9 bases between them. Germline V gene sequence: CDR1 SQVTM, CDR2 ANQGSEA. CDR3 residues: CSVELALSYNEQFF. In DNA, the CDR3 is TGCAGCGTTGAGCTAGCCCTCTCCTACAATGAGCAGTTCTTC.

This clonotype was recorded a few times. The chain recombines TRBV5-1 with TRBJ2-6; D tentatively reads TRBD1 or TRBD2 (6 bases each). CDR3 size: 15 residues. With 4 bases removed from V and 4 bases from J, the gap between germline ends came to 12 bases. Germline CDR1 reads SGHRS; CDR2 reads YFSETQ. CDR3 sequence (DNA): TGCGCCAGCAGCACAAGGGGGGAAGGGGCCAACGTCCTGACTTTC. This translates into CASSTRGEGANVLTF.

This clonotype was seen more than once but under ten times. This CDR3 is CAISATQGARQPQHF. The CDR3 region has the DNA TGTGCCATCAGTGCAACACAGGGGGCACGTCAGCCCCAGCATTTT. The chain is built from TRBV10-3 and TRBJ1-5; 9 bases are a match to TRBD1. J lost 6 bases, V lost 4 bases, and 7 bases had no gene match. The CDR3 totals 15 residues. From germline, CDR1 is ENHRY and CDR2 SYGVKD.

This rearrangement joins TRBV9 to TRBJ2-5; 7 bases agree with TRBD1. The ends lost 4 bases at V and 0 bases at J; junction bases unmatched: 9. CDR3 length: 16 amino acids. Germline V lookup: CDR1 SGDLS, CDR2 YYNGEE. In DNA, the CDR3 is TGTGCCAGCAGCCCCCGGGACAGCGCGTACCAAGAGACCCAGTACTTC. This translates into CASSPRDSAYQETQYF.

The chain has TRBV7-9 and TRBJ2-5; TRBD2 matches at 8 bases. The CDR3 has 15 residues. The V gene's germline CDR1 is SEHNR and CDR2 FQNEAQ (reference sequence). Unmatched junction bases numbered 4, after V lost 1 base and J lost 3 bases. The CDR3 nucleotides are TGTGCCAGCAGCTTAGTATTACTAGCGGAAGAGACCCAGTACTTC. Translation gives CASSLVLLAEETQYF.

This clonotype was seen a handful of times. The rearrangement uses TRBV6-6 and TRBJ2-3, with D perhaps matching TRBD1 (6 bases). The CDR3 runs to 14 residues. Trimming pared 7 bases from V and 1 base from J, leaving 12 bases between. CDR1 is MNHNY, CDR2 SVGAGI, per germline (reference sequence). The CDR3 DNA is TGTGCCAGCATAAAGGGGGTGGGCACAGATACGCAGTATTTT. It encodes CASIKGVGTDTQYF.

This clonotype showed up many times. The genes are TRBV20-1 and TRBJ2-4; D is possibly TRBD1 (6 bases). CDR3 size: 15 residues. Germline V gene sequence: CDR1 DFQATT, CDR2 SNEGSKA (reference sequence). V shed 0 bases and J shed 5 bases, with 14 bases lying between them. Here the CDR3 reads CSARDGGRVENIQYF. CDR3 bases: TGCAGTGCTAGAGATGGGGGCCGGGTTGAAAACATTCAGTACTTC.

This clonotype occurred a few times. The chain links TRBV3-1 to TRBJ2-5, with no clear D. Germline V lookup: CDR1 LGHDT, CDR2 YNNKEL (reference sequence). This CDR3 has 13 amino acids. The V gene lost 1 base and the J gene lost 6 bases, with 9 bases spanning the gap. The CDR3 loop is CASSQVKSQTQYF. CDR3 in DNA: TGTGCCAGCAGCCAAGTTAAAAGTCAGACCCAGTACTTC.

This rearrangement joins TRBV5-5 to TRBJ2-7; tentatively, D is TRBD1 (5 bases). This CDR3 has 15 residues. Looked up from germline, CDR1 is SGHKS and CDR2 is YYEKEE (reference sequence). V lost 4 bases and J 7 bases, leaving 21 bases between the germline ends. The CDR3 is CASSVTDSTPLEQYF. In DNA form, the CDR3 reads TGTGCCAGCAGCGTGACTGACAGTACCCCCTTGGAGCAGTACTTC.

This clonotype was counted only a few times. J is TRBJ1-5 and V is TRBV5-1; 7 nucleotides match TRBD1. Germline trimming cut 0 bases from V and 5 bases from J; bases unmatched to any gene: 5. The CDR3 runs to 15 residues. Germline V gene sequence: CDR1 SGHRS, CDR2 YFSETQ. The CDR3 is CASSLGGTDYQPQHF. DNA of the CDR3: TGCGCCAGCAGCTTGGGCGGGACAGATTATCAGCCCCAGCATTTT.

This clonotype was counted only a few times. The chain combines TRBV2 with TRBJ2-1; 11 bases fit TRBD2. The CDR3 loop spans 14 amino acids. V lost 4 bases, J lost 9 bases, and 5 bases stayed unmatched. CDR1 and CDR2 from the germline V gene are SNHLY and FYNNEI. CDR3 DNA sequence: TGTGCCAGCAGTGTTAGCGGGAGGGCCGGTGAGCAGTTCTTC. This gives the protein CASSVSGRAGEQFF.

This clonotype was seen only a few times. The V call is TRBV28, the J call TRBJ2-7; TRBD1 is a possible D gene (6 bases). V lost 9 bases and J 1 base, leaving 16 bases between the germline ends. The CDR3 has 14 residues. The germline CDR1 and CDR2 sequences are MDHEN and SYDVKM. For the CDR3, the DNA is TGTGCCAGTGAAGCGACAGGAAATTCCTACGAGCAGTACTTC. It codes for CASEATGNSYEQYF.

The CDR3 is CASSDTRRQFF. The DNA for the CDR3 is TGTGCCAGCAGTGATACGCGCAGGCAGTTCTTC. The V gene is TRBV6-1, the J gene TRBJ2-5; no clear D gene. With the DNA end fitting TRBJ2-1 better, the J assignment may be wrong. The CDR3 consists of 11 residues. In germline, CDR1 is MNHNS, CDR2 SASEGT.

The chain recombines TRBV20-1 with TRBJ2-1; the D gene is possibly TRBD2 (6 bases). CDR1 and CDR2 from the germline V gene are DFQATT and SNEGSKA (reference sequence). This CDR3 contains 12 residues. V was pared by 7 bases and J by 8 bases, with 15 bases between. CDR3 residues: CSVLSWGDEQFF. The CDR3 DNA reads TGCAGTGTCCTCTCCTGGGGGGATGAGCAGTTCTTC.

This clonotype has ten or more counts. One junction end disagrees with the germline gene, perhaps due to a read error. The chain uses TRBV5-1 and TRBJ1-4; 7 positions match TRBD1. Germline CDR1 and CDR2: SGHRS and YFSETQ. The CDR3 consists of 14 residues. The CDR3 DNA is TGTGCCAGCAGCTCTACAGGGGCTAATGAAAAACTGTTTTTT. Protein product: CASSSTGANEKLFF.

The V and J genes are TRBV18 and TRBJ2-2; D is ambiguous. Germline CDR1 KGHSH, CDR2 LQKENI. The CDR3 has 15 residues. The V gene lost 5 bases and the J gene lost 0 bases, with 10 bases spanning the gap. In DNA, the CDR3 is TGTGCCAGCTCATCAGCTGGGGCGAACACCGGGGAGCTGTTTTTT. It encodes CASSSAGANTGELFF.

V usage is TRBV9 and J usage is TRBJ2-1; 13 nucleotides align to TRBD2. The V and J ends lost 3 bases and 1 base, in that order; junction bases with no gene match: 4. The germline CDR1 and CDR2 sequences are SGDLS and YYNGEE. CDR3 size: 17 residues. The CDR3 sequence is CASSGGTSGASYNEQFF. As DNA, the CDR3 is TGTGCCAGCAGCGGGGGGACTAGCGGGGCTTCCTACAATGAGCAGTTCTTC.